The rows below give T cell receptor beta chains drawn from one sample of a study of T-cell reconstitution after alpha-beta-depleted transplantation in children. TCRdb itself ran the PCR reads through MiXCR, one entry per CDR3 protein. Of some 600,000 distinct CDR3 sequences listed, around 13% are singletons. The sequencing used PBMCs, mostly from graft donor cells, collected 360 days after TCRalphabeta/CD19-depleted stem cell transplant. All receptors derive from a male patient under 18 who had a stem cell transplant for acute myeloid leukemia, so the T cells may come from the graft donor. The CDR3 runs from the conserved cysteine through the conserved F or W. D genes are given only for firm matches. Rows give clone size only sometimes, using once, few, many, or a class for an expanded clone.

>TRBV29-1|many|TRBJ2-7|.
CSVVGYSYEQYF
TGCAGCGTTGTGGGCTACTCCTACGAGCAGTACTTC
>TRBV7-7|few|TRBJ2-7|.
CASSPQPGTDYEQYF
TGTGCTAGCAGCCCACAGCCAGGGACGGACTACGAGCAGTACTTC
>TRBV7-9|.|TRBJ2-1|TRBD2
CASSLVAGTYNEQFF
TGTGCCAGCAGCTTAGTAGCGGGAACCTACAATGAGCAGTTCTTC
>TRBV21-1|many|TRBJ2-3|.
CASSKASTSSNSTDTQYF
TGTGCCAGCAGCAAAGCGTCCACTAGCAGCAATAGCACAGATACGCAGTATTTT
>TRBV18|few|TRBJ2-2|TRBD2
CASSLLGLAGVWITGELFF
TGTGCCAGCTCACTATTGGGACTAGCGGGAGTATGGATCACCGGGGAGCTGTTTTTT
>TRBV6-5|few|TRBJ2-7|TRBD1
CASSYNFMGQTSYEQYF
TGTGCCAGCAGTTATAACTTTATGGGACAGACCTCTTACGAGCAGTACTTC
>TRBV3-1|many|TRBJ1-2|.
CASSQGYPVNHGYTF
TGTGCCAGCAGCCAAGGATATCCGGTGAATCATGGCTACACCTTC
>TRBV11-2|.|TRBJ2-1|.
CASSSRRGQTSSPLNEQFF
TGTGCCAGCAGCTCCCGCCGGGGACAAACTTCATCCCCTCTCAATGAGCAGTTCTTC
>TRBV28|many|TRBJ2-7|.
CASSAPGPFYEQYF
TGTGCCAGCAGTGCACCGGGACCCTTCTACGAGCAGTACTTC
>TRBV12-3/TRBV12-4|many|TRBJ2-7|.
CASSLGGARNEQYF
TGTGCCAGCAGTTTAGGAGGGGCGAGAAACGAGCAGTACTTC
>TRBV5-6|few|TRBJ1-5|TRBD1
CASSSLDRARDQPQHF
TGTGCCAGCAGCTCCTTGGACAGGGCAAGGGATCAGCCCCAGCATTTT
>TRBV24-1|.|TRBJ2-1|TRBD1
CATSGTGVRNEQFF
TGTGCCACCAGTGGGACAGGGGTAAGGAATGAGCAGTTCTTC
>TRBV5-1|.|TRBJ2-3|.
CASSLEVNDLRLTDTQYF
TGCGCCAGCAGCTTGGAAGTCAACGACCTTCGACTCACAGATACGCAGTATTTT
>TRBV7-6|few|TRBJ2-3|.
CASSLARLVLTDTQYF
TGTGCCAGCAGCTTAGCGCGGCTAGTTCTCACAGATACGCAGTATTTT
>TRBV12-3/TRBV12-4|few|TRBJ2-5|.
CASSFLGGRETQYF
TGTGCCAGCAGTTTTCTGGGCGGTCGAGAGACCCAGTACTTC
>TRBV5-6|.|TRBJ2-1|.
CASRLDGSSYNEQFF
TGTGCCAGCAGGCTGGACGGGAGCTCCTACAATGAGCAGTTCTTC
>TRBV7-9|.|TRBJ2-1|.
CASSPPASGYYNEQFF
TGTGCCAGCAGCCCCCCAGCCAGCGGGTACTACAATGAGCAGTTCTTC
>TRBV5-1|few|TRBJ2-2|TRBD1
CASSLVPRDRAQGANTGELFF
TGCGCCAGCAGCTTGGTACCGAGAGACAGGGCGCAGGGTGCAAACACCGGGGAGCTGTTTTTT
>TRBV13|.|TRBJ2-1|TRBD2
CASSLKGLAGDSYNEQFF
TGTGCCAGCAGCTTAAAGGGACTAGCGGGAGACTCCTACAATGAGCAGTTCTTC
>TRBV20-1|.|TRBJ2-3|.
CSARGSSADTDTQYF
TGCAGTGCTAGAGGGTCGAGCGCGGACACAGATACGCAGTATTTT
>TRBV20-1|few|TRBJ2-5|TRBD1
CSAHRDRVEETQYF
TGCAGTGCGCACCGGGACAGGGTTGAAGAGACCCAGTACTTC
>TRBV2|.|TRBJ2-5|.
CASSERRGSQETQYF
TGTGCCAGCAGTGAACGCAGGGGAAGTCAAGAGACCCAGTACTTC
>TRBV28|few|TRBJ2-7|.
CASRETSLSYEQYF
TGTGCCAGCAGAGAAACTAGTCTCTCCTACGAGCAGTACTTC
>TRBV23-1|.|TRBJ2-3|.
CASSQAGTKGATDTQYF
TGCGCCAGCAGTCAGGCCGGGACAAAGGGCGCAACAGATACGCAGTATTTT
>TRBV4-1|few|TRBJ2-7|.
CASSQDFGLPRDEQYF
TGCGCCAGCAGCCAAGATTTCGGACTGCCAAGGGACGAGCAGTACTTC
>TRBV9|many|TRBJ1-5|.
CASSVGWTDNQPQHF
TGTGCCAGCAGCGTAGGATGGACAGATAATCAGCCCCAGCATTTT
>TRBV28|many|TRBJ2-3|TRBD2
CASSPPSSLAALSTDTQYF
TGTGCCAGCAGTCCTCCCTCTTCCCTAGCGGCACTCAGCACAGATACGCAGTATTTT
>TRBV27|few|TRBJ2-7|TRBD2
CASSLTTSGRGTSFYEQYF
TGTGCCAGCAGTCTTACAACTAGCGGGAGGGGAACTAGTTTTTACGAGCAGTACTTC
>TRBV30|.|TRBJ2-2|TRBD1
CAATDRESGELFF
TGTGCCGCAACGGACAGGGAGAGCGGGGAGCTGTTTTTT
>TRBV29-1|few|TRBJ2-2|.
CSVEVPRAGELFF
TGCAGCGTTGAAGTACCCCGGGCCGGGGAGCTGTTTTTT
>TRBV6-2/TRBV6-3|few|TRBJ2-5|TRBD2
CASRSSGSVRETQYF
TGTGCCAGCCGCTCTAGCGGTTCGGTTCGGGAGACCCAGTACTTC
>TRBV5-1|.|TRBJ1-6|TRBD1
CASSLDTGAVSPLHF
TGCGCCAGCAGCTTGGACACAGGGGCGGTTTCACCCCTCCACTTT
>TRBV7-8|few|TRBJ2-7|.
CASSLERVPLYEQYF
TGTGCCAGCAGCCTCGAGCGCGTCCCCCTCTACGAGCAGTACTTC
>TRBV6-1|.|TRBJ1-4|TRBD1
CASSHLIAGTGMEEEKLFF
TGTGCCAGCAGCCACCTTATTGCCGGGACAGGGATGGAAGAGGAAAAACTGTTTTTT
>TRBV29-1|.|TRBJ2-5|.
CSTLRRGGRETQYF
TGCAGCACCCTCCGCAGGGGGGGACGAGAGACCCAGTACTTC
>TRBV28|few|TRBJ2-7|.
CASSLSLAYEQYF
TGTGCCAGCAGTTTATCCCTGGCTTACGAGCAGTACTTC
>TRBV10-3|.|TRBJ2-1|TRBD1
CAITLDRGNEQFF
TGTGCCATCACCTTGGACAGGGGTAATGAGCAGTTCTTC
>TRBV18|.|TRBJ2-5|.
CASSPPWRAETQYF
TGTGCCAGCTCACCACCATGGCGGGCAGAGACCCAGTACTTC
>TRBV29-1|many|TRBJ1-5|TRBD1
CSVVDRGGHQPQHF
TGCAGCGTTGTGGACAGGGGCGGTCATCAGCCCCAGCATTTT
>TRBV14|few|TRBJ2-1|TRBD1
CASSQELHWTGLNEQFF
TGTGCCAGCAGCCAAGAATTACATTGGACAGGGTTGAATGAGCAGTTCTTC
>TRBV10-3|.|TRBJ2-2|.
CAIALANTGELFF
TGTGCCATCGCCTTAGCGAACACCGGGGAGCTGTTTTTT
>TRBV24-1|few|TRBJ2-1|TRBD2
CATSDTTLGTSGSLWNEQFF
TGTGCCACCAGTGATACCACCTTAGGGACTAGCGGGAGTTTATGGAATGAGCAGTTCTTC
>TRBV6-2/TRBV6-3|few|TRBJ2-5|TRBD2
CASIRSGRQETQYF
TGTGCCAGCATTCGTAGCGGGAGACAAGAGACCCAGTACTTC
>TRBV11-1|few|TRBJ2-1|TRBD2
CASSPGTGTSGRTYNEQFF
TGTGCCAGCAGCCCCGGGACAGGGACTAGCGGGAGGACTTACAATGAGCAGTTCTTC
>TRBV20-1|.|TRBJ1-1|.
CSARDIEDREAFF
TGCAGTGCTAGAGATATCGAAGACAGGGAAGCTTTCTTT
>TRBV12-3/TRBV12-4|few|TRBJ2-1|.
CASSFRVSYNEQFF
TGTGCCAGCAGTTTCAGGGTTTCCTACAATGAGCAGTTCTTC
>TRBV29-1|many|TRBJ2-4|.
CSAQEIRAKNIQYF
TGCAGCGCACAAGAGATTCGAGCCAAAAACATTCAGTACTTC
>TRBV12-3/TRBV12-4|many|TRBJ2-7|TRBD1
CASNPGQQNEQYF
TGTGCCAGCAATCCGGGACAGCAGAACGAGCAGTACTTC
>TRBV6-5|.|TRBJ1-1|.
CASRDGNTEAFF
TGTGCCAGCAGGGACGGGAACACTGAAGCTTTCTTT
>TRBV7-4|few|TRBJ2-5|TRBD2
CASSSRAVAGGLQSETQYF
TGTGCCAGCAGCAGCCGGGCGGTAGCGGGAGGCCTCCAATCAGAGACCCAGTACTTC
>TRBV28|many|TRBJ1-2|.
CASMEGIYGYTF
TGTGCCAGCATGGAAGGCATCTATGGCTACACCTTC
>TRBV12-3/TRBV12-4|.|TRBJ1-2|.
CASRKHGTNYGYTF
TGTGCCAGCAGGAAACACGGGACTAACTATGGCTACACCTTC
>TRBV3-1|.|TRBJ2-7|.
CASASRTGAISYEQYF
TGTGCCAGCGCCTCAAGGACTGGGGCCATCTCCTACGAGCAGTACTTC
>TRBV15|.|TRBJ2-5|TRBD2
CATSRGWTSGQETQYF
TGTGCCACCAGCAGGGGCTGGACTAGCGGCCAAGAGACCCAGTACTTC
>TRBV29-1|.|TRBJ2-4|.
CSRGGGGGDIQYF
TGCAGCCGCGGAGGGGGAGGTGGGGACATTCAGTACTTC
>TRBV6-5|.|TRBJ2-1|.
CASSTPDRRGPNEQFF
TGTGCCAGCAGTACTCCGGACAGGCGGGGGCCCAATGAGCAGTTCTTC